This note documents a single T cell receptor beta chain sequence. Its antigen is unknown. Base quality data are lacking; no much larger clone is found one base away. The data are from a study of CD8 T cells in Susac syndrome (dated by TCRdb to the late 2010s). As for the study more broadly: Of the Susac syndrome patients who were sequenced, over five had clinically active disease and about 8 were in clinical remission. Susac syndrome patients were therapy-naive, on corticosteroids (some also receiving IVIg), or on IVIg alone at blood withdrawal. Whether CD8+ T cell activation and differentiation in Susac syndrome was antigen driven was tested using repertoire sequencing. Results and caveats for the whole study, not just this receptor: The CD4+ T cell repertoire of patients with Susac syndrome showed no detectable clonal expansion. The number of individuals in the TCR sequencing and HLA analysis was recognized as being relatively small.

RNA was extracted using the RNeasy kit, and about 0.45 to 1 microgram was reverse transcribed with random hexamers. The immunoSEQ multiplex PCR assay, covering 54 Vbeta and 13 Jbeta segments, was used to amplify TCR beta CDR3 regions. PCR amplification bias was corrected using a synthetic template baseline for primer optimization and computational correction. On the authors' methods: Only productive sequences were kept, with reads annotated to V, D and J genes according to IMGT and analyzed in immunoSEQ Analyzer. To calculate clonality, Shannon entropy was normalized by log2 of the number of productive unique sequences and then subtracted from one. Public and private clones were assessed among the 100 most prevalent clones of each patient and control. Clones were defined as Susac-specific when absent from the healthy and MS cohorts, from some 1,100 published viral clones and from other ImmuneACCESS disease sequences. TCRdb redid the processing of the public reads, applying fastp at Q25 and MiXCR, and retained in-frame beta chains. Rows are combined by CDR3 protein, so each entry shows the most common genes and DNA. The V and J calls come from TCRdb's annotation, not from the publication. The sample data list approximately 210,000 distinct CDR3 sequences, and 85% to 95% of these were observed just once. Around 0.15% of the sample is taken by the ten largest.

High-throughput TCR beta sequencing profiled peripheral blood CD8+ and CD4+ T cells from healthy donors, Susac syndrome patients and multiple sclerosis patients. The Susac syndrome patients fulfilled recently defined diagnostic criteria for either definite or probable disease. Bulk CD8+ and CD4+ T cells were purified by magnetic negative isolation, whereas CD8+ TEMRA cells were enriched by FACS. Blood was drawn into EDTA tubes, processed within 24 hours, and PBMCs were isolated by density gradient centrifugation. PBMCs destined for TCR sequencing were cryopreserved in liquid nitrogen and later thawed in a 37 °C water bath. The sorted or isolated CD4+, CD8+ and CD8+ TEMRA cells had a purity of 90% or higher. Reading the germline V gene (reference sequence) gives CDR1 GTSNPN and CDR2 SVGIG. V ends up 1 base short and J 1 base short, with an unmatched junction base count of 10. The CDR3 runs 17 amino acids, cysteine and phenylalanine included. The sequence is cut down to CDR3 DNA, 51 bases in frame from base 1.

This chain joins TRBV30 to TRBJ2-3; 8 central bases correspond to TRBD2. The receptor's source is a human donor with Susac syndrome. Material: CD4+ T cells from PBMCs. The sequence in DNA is TGTGCCTGGAGTGGGATAGCGGGGAGGCCAGGCACAGATACGCAGTATTTT. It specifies CAWSGIAGRPGTDTQYF.